This T cell receptor (beta chain) was sequenced during a study of Ad26.COV2.S vaccination and SARS-CoV-2 variants. About this clone: Its antigen is not known.

General observations from the study: People given the vaccine had a wider spike-specific TCR breadth than placebo recipients did. Vaccinated and placebo-treated recipients had similar non-spike TCR breadth. Reported findings describe substantial breadth in spike-specific CD8+ and CD4+ T cell responses following vaccination.

The protocol was immunoSEQ multiplex PCR, while the TCRdb copy is restricted to in-frame clones and leaves out a portion. The sample contains 350,000 to 450,000 clones, around 92% of which appear only once. V was clipped by 2 bases and J by 0 bases; unmatched bases: 9. Germline values: CDR1 SGDLS, CDR2 YYNGEE. The CDR3 totals 19 residues. This sequence was found in a human donor who had recovered from COVID-19. The chain combines TRBV9 with TRBJ2-6; 9 nucleotides agree with TRBD2. This specimen was peripheral blood, taken after recovery from COVID-19. The CDR3 region is CASSVGIAGVGSGANVLTF. CDR3 nucleotide sequence: TGTGCCAGCAGCGTTGGAATAGCGGGGGTTGGCTCTGGGGCCAACGTCCTGACTTTC.